Listed below are T cell receptor beta chains from one sample, sequenced in a study of T cell responses to AZD1222 COVID-19 vaccine. TCRdb's copy holds only in-frame clones and misses some; the assay was immunoSEQ multiplex PCR. The sample carries approximately 100,000 clones, roughly 88% recorded once. The source was peripheral blood, collected on day 0 of AZD1222 vaccination. The receptors derive from an adult in good health. Each CDR3 is given with its conserved first and last residue. The D gene is left open where the match is weak. The size entry is marked missing in some rows and otherwise reads once, few, many or a size class.

TRBV20-1	TRBJ2-3	NA	NA	TGCAGTGCTAGTCAGAGGGATACGCAGTATTTT	CSASQRDTQYF
TRBV4-1	TRBJ2-3	NA	TRBD2	TGCGCCAGCAGCCAAGACTCTAGCGGGGGCACAGATACGCAGTATTTT	CASSQDSSGGTDTQYF
TRBV12-3/TRBV12-4	TRBJ1-5	NA	NA	TGTGCCAGCAGTTCACACAGTAATCAGCCCCAGCATTTT	CASSSHSNQPQHF
TRBV29-1	TRBJ2-3	once	NA	TGCAGCGTCTGGGACAGCACAGATACGCAGTATTTT	CSVWDSTDTQYF
TRBV18	TRBJ2-5	NA	TRBD2	TGTGCCAGCTCACCGACTAGCGGGGGGCTAAAAGAGACCCAGTACTTC	CASSPTSGGLKETQYF
TRBV7-9	TRBJ1-5	NA	NA	TGTGCCAGCAGCCGGGGAGGAGTAGGGGGTCAGCCCCAGCATTTT	CASSRGGVGGQPQHF
TRBV19	TRBJ1-2	NA	TRBD1	TGTGCCAGTAGTCCCAGACAGGGAGGCTACACCTTC	CASSPRQGGYTF
TRBV4-2	TRBJ1-4	few	NA	TGTGCCAGCAGCCAATTCCAGGAAAAACTGTTTTTT	CASSQFQEKLFF
TRBV5-4	TRBJ1-1	NA	NA	TGTGCCAGCAGCTTTGCAGGGAGAACTGAAGCTTTCTTT	CASSFAGRTEAFF
TRBV2	TRBJ1-2	NA	NA	TGTGCCAGCAGTGAAGCCCCTACCTATGGCTACACCTTC	CASSEAPTYGYTF
TRBV7-7	TRBJ1-3	NA	TRBD1	TGTGCTAGCAGCGCCCGGACAGGAACTGGAAACACCATATATTTT	CASSARTGTGNTIYF
TRBV30	TRBJ1-1	once	NA	TGTGCCTGGAGTGTACAGATTTACACTGAAGCTTTCTTT	CAWSVQIYTEAFF
TRBV11-2	TRBJ2-1	NA	NA	TGTGCCAGCACCCACCAATGGGGGGACTACAATGAGCAGTTCTTC	CASTHQWGDYNEQFF
TRBV30	TRBJ2-3	NA	NA	TGTGCCTGGGGAGGCATGAGCACAGATACGCAGTATTTT	CAWGGMSTDTQYF
TRBV4-3	TRBJ1-6	NA	TRBD1	TGCGCCAGCAGCCAAGAGGGACAGGATTATTCACCCCTCCACTTT	CASSQEGQDYSPLHF
TRBV7-9	TRBJ1-3	few	TRBD1	TGTGCCAGCAGCCGTCAGGGGGCCGCTGGAAACACCATATATTTT	CASSRQGAAGNTIYF
TRBV9	TRBJ1-1	NA	NA	TGTGCCAGCAGCGTAGGTGGGACTAGGGGGAACACTGAAGCTTTCTTT	CASSVGGTRGNTEAFF
TRBV18	TRBJ1-2	NA	NA	TGTGCCAGCTCGTCGATTGGTGGCTACACCTTC	CASSSIGGYTF
TRBV4-3	TRBJ1-5	NA	NA	TGCGCCAGCAGCCAAGATCGGTATAGCAATCAGCCCCAGCATTTT	CASSQDRYSNQPQHF
TRBV20-1	TRBJ2-5	NA	NA	TGCAGTGCTCTCGGCCGCGGGACCCAGTACTTC	CSALGRGTQYF
TRBV10-3	TRBJ1-5	NA	NA	TGTGCCATCAGTGAGGTCGATCAGCCCCAGCATTTT	CAISEVDQPQHF
TRBV6-5	TRBJ1-1	NA	TRBD1	TGTGCCAGCAGACAGGGGGCCTCGGGTACTGAAGCTTTCTTT	CASRQGASGTEAFF
TRBV4-3	TRBJ1-1	NA	TRBD1	TGCGCCAGCAGCCAAGATCTTTTGAGGATACAGGGGGTTCCCCCACGGTTT	CASSQDLLRIQGVPPRF
TRBV7-9	TRBJ1-5	NA	NA	TGTGCCAGCAGCTCAGGGGCCGCCCGAGCAAACAATCAGCCCCAGCATTTT	CASSSGAARANNQPQHF
TRBV5-6	TRBJ2-3	NA	TRBD2	TGTGCCAGCAGCTTGAGGGCGGGGAGGGCAGATACGCAGTATTTT	CASSLRAGRADTQYF
TRBV7-8	TRBJ1-3	NA	NA	TGTGCCAGCAGCTACGGGACAGGAAACACCATATATTTT	CASSYGTGNTIYF
TRBV25-1	TRBJ2-7	NA	TRBD1	TGTGCCAGCAGGGGACCGGGACAGATCTACGAGCAGTACTTC	CASRGPGQIYEQYF
TRBV9	TRBJ2-1	NA	NA	TGTGCCAGCAGCGTAGCTTCCTCCGGGACCTACAATGAGCAGTTCTTC	CASSVASSGTYNEQFF
TRBV30	TRBJ1-2	NA	TRBD1	TGTGCCTGGAGTCCGACAGGGGGCTACACCTTC	CAWSPTGGYTF
TRBV4-1	TRBJ2-1	NA	TRBD2	TGCGCCAGCAGCCAAGGCCCTAGCGGCTATGAGCAGTTCTTC	CASSQGPSGYEQFF
TRBV6-2/TRBV6-3	TRBJ2-7	NA	NA	TGTGCCAGCAGCCAAAGGGAACTTTACGAGCAGTACTTC	CASSQRELYEQYF
TRBV9	TRBJ2-7	NA	NA	TGTGCCAGCAGCGTAGATGAGGTGCACGAGCAGTACTTC	CASSVDEVHEQYF
TRBV2	TRBJ2-7	few	NA	TGTGCCAGCACGGGGCCGGGGGACGAGCAGTACTTC	CASTGPGDEQYF
TRBV7-9	TRBJ2-2	NA	TRBD1	TGTGCCAGCAGCTCGGACAGGGCCCCGGAACTGAACACCGGGGAGCTGTTTTTT	CASSSDRAPELNTGELFF
TRBV19	TRBJ1-2	NA	TRBD1	TGTGCCAGTAGTAGACAGGGATCTAACTATGGCTACACCTTC	CASSRQGSNYGYTF
TRBV15	TRBJ2-2	NA	NA	TGTGCCACCAGCAGAGATGTCGGGGAGCTGTTTTTT	CATSRDVGELFF
TRBV10-2	TRBJ2-7	few	NA	TGCGCCAGCAGTGATGGTAGCCTACACGAGCAGTACTTC	CASSDGSLHEQYF
TRBV19	TRBJ1-6	NA	TRBD1	TGTGCCAGTAGATTTGCGACAGGGCTCATTTCACCCCTCCACTTT	CASRFATGLISPLHF
TRBV6-6	TRBJ1-1	NA	NA	TGTGCCGCCGAGTCGAAGGGCACTGAAGCTTTCTTT	CAAESKGTEAFF
TRBV5-1	TRBJ2-7	NA	NA	TGCGCCAGCAGCTCGGGACACACCTACGAGCAGTACTTC	CASSSGHTYEQYF
TRBV20-1	TRBJ2-7	NA	TRBD1	TGCAGTGCTAGTCTCCGGGACAGGGAACTTCAGCAGTACTTC	CSASLRDRELQQYF
TRBV6-5	TRBJ2-3	NA	NA	TGTGCCAGCAGTTGGGAGAAGGCAGATACGCAGTATTTT	CASSWEKADTQYF
TRBV28	TRBJ1-5	NA	TRBD1	TGTGCCAGTACAGAGACAGGGCGCAATCAGCCCCAGCATTTT	CASTETGRNQPQHF
TRBV2	TRBJ1-2	once	TRBD1	TGTGCCAGCAGTGGGACAGGGCCCTATGGCTACACCTTC	CASSGTGPYGYTF
TRBV19	TRBJ1-2	NA	TRBD1	TGTGCCAGTAGACAGGGGGCGAATGGCTACACCTTC	CASRQGANGYTF
TRBV7-9	TRBJ2-7	NA	NA	TGTGCCAGCACAAATCGCTACGAGCAGTACTTC	CASTNRYEQYF
TRBV7-9	TRBJ1-2	NA	TRBD1	TGTGCCAGCCAAACAGGGGAGTATGGCTACACCTTC	CASQTGEYGYTF
TRBV19	TRBJ1-1	NA	TRBD1	TGTGCCAGTATGGAGGGGGCGCTGGCCTATGGATTGAACACTGAAGCTTTCTTT	CASMEGALAYGLNTEAFF
TRBV13	TRBJ1-1	NA	TRBD1	TGTGCCAGCAGCACCGACAGGGGAAACACTGAAGCTTTCTTT	CASSTDRGNTEAFF
TRBV2	TRBJ1-2	NA	NA	TGTGCCAGCACGGTGGCAGGGAACTATGGCTACACCTTC	CASTVAGNYGYTF
TRBV28	TRBJ1-2	NA	TRBD1	TGTGCCAGCAGACCGACAGGGAACTATGGCTACACCTTC	CASRPTGNYGYTF
TRBV25-1	TRBJ2-7	NA	NA	TGTGCCAGCAGTGTTGGCCAGAGCTACGAGCAGTACTTC	CASSVGQSYEQYF
TRBV27	TRBJ1-2	NA	NA	TGTGCCAGCAGTCCAGGGGCCCACTATGGCTACACCTTC	CASSPGAHYGYTF